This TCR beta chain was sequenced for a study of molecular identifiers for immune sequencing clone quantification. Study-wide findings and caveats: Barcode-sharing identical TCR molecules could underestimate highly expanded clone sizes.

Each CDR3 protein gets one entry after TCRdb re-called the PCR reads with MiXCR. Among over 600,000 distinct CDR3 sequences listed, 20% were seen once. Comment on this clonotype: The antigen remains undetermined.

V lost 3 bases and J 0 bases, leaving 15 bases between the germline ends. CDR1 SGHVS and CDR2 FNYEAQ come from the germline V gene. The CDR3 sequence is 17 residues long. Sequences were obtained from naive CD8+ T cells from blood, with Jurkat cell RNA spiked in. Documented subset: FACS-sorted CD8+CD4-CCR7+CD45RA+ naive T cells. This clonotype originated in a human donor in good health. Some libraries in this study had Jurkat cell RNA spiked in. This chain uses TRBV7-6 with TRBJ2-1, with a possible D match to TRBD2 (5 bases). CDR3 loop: CASSFVAGKSSYNEQFF. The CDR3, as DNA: TGTGCCAGCAGCTTCGTGGCCGGGAAAAGCTCCTACAATGAGCAGTTCTTC.